Each of the 29 T cell receptor beta chains below was sequenced from the same sample in a study of identical twins. TCRdb independently ran MiXCR on the 5' RACE reads; one entry per CDR3 protein. The sample consists of about 920,000 distinct CDR3 sequences, roughly an eighth of them appearing once. The sample was also reused in another study, on yellow fever vaccine responses in identical twins.

Sequences were obtained from PBMCs. The receptors here all came from a young woman in good health.

The chain recombines TRBV5-1 with TRBJ2-7; no firm D call. This CDR3 comprises 12 residues. The V gene's germline CDR1 is SGHRS and CDR2 YFSETQ. V lost 4 bases to trimming and J lost 5 bases, with 10 bases between them. This chain's CDR3 is CASSLVLDEQYF. CDR3 DNA sequence: TGCGCCAGCAGCCTGGTGTTGGACGAGCAGTACTTC.

This clonotype was seen a handful of times. The chain uses TRBV10-3 and TRBJ2-5, with 9 bases matching TRBD2. CDR3 length: 13 residues. V lost 10 bases and J lost 2; bases outside the gene matches: 5. Germline assignment: CDR1 ENHRY and CDR2 SYGVKD. CDR3 sequence (DNA): TGTGCCACGACTAGCGGAGCGCAAGAGACCCAGTACTTC. Amino acids: CATTSGAQETQYF.

The chain recombines TRBV27 with TRBJ2-3, with 8 bases that match TRBD2. V was clipped by 4 bases and J by 5 bases; unmatched bases: 8. Per germline, CDR1 MNHEY and CDR2 SMNVEV (reference sequence). CDR3 length: 15 amino acids. The CDR3 region is CASSSRAGVLDTQYF. The CDR3 DNA is TGTGCCAGCAGTTCTCGAGCGGGAGTTCTAGATACGCAGTATTTT.

There are many counts of this clonotype. The V gene is TRBV6-5, the J gene TRBJ2-5; 9 positions agree with TRBD1. This CDR3 contains 19 residues. Germline assignment: CDR1 MNHEY and CDR2 SVGAGI. Unmatched junction bases numbered 14, after V lost 0 bases and J lost 3 bases. This CDR3 is CASSYSLSYPGQGKETQYF. The CDR3 bases are TGTGCCAGCAGTTACTCTCTTTCTTATCCGGGACAGGGTAAAGAGACCCAGTACTTC.

The gene calls are TRBV7-8 and TRBJ2-1; TRBD1 is a possible D gene (6 bases). Germline lookup yields CDR1 SGHVS and CDR2 FQNEAQ. The CDR3 has 15 amino acids. Trimming removed 5 bases from V and 9 bases from J, with 20 bases in between. Written as DNA, the CDR3 is TGTGCCAGCAGCCTCCATGGGGGCATGGGTGGTGAGCAGTTCTTC. This translates into CASSLHGGMGGEQFF.

This clonotype has only a few counts. V gene TRBV4-1 combines with J gene TRBJ2-2; D might be TRBD2 (6 bases). The V gene's germline CDR1 is MGHRA and CDR2 YSYEKL. The CDR3 is made up of 16 amino acids. Trimming pared 4 bases from V and 1 base from J, leaving 13 bases between. The CDR3 DNA follows: TGCGCCAGCAGCCCCGCCGGTAGCGGGAACACCGGGGAGCTGTTTTTT. Its translation: CASSPAGSGNTGELFF.

This CDR3 is CASSQEGVSSYNEQFF. The CDR3 coding sequence is TGTGCCAGCAGCCAAGAAGGGGTCAGCTCCTACAATGAGCAGTTCTTC. The J gene is TRBJ2-1, the V gene TRBV3-1, with D tentatively TRBD1 (5 bases). The CDR3 is 16 amino acids. The ends were cut back, 0 bases at V and 0 bases at J, with 9 bases in the middle. Germline V CDR1 and CDR2: LGHDT, YNNKEL (reference sequence).

This clonotype was seen only a few times. V usage is TRBV11-2 and J usage is TRBJ2-7; 7 bases map to TRBD1. Germline V CDR1 and CDR2: SGHAT, FQNNGV. This CDR3 comprises 14 residues. With V trimmed by 5 bases and J by 3 bases, 7 bases remained unmatched. The CDR3 spells CASSALQGFYEQYV. In nucleotides, the CDR3 is TGTGCCAGCAGCGCCCTACAGGGGTTCTACGAGCAGTACGTC.

This chain connects TRBV27 to TRBJ2-7; D is ambiguous. Trimming shortened V by 9 bases and J by 6 bases, and 15 bases separated the two germline ends. This CDR3 is 12 amino acids long. Germline V gives CDR1 MNHEY, CDR2 SMNVEV (reference sequence). CDR3 in amino acids: CASGQPWAEQYF. The DNA for the CDR3 is TGTGCCAGTGGGCAGCCTTGGGCCGAGCAGTACTTC.

This clonotype was seen more than once but under ten times. J is TRBJ2-5 and V is TRBV5-1; 9 bases match TRBD1. CDR3 length: 16 residues. Per the germline V gene, CDR1 is SGHRS and CDR2 is YFSETQ. V lost 0 bases and J lost 5; bases outside the gene matches: 8. Written as DNA, the CDR3 is TGCGCCAGCAGCTTGGGGACAGGGGAAGGGCTCGAGACCCAGTACTTC. Its protein product is CASSLGTGEGLETQYF.

This clonotype was seen only a few times. This rearrangement joins TRBV6-2 or TRBV6-3 to TRBJ1-1; 10 bases line up with TRBD1. Germline trimming cut 4 bases from V and 1 base from J; bases unmatched to any gene: 18. Germline V CDR1 and CDR2: MNHEY, SVGEGT. This CDR3 spans 20 amino acids. CDR3 region: CASSSYPNTGTGDWNTEAFF. In DNA, the CDR3 is TGTGCCAGCAGTTCATATCCCAACACCGGGACAGGGGATTGGAACACTGAAGCTTTCTTT.

This clonotype has only a few counts. V gene TRBV11-2 combines with J gene TRBJ2-7; TRBD2 is a possible D gene (6 bases). The ends were cut back, 0 bases at V and 1 base at J, with 10 bases in the middle. The CDR3 runs 15 residues. CDR1 is SGHAT, CDR2 FQNNGV, per germline. CDR3 in amino acids: CASSLDVTSSYEQYF. The CDR3, as DNA: TGTGCCAGCAGCTTAGATGTGACTAGTTCCTACGAGCAGTACTTC.

The chain has TRBV2 and TRBJ1-4, with no clear D. V lost 0 bases and J lost 0, with 14 bases in between. Germline assignment: CDR1 SNHLY and CDR2 FYNNEI. This CDR3 is built from 18 residues. In nucleotides, the CDR3 is TGTGCCAGCAGTGAAGCGTGGGAACACCTCGCAACTAATGAAAAACTGTTTTTT. Translated: CASSEAWEHLATNEKLFF.

This clonotype was counted at least ten times. The CDR3 coding sequence is TGCGCCAGCAGCTTAGGGGACAGATCCTACAATGAGCAGTTCTTC. This encodes CASSLGDRSYNEQFF. V and J are TRBV5-1 and TRBJ2-1; 7 bases line up with TRBD1. This CDR3 comprises 15 residues. The V and J ends lost 2 bases and 1 base, in that order; junction bases with no gene match: 3. Germline CDR1 reads SGHRS; CDR2 reads YFSETQ.

The chain couples TRBV7-9 to TRBJ2-7, with a weak D call TRBD2 (6 bases). Trimming removed 2 bases from V and 6 bases from J, with 17 bases in between. The germline CDR1 and CDR2 sequences are SEHNR and FQNEAQ (reference sequence). This CDR3 comprises 15 residues. Here the CDR3 DNA reads TGTGCCAGCAGCTTACCGCGGGGCCTCTTTCCCGAGCAGTACTTC. Translated: CASSLPRGLFPEQYF.

The chain joins TRBV7-2 to TRBJ2-1; D may match TRBD1 or TRBD2 (5 bases each). The CDR3 sequence is 15 residues long. The V gene lost 6 bases and the J gene lost 5 bases, with 17 bases spanning the gap. Looked up from germline, CDR1 is SGHTA and CDR2 is FQGNSA. This chain's CDR3 is CASSPPGRSDNEQFF. In nucleotides, the CDR3 is TGTGCCAGCAGTCCACCGGGACGGAGTGACAATGAGCAGTTCTTC.

This sequence joins TRBV2 and TRBJ2-2; D may be TRBD2 (6 bases). The CDR3 length is 14 residues. V lost 10 bases, J lost 1 base, and 13 bases lay in between. Germline V gene data show CDR1 as SNHLY and CDR2 as FYNNEI. As DNA, the CDR3 is TGTGCCACTTCCGGGACTGGGAACACCGGGGAGCTGTTTTTT. Translating it yields CATSGTGNTGELFF.

The gene calls are TRBV6-1 and TRBJ2-5; TRBD2 matches at 11 bases. The CDR3 sequence is 14 residues long. Germline CDR1 MNHNS, CDR2 SASEGT. V dropped 6 bases and J dropped 5; count of bases not matched to a gene: 5. CDR3 coding DNA: TGTGCCAGCAGACTAGCGGGAGCCCGGGAGACCCAGTACTTC. Its translation is CASRLAGARETQYF.

The chain links TRBV5-1 to TRBJ2-6; D unclear. V shed 3 bases and J shed 0 bases, with 10 bases lying between them. The CDR3 loop spans 16 amino acids. Germline loops: CDR1 SGHRS, CDR2 YFSETQ. The CDR3 coding sequence is TGCGCCAGCAGCTCCTCTGATTACTCTGGGGCCAACGTCCTGACTTTC. It encodes CASSSSDYSGANVLTF. Full variable domain (remainder filled in from reference TRBV5-1 and TRBJ2-6): KAGVTQTPRYLIKTRGQQVTLSCSPISGHRSVSWYQQTPGQGLQFLFEYFSETQRNKGNFPGRFSGRQFSNSRSEMNVSTLELGDSALYLCASSSSDYSGANVLTFGAGSRLTVL.

This clonotype was seen only a few times. The CDR3 region is CSARHSGTSGRVEQFF. The CDR3 bases are TGCAGTGCTAGACACTCCGGGACTAGCGGGAGAGTTGAGCAGTTCTTC. The genes are TRBV20-1 and TRBJ2-1; 14 nucleotides align to TRBD2. This CDR3 spans 16 amino acids. The ends lost 2 bases at V and 9 bases at J; junction bases unmatched: 9. The germline gives CDR1 DFQATT, CDR2 SNEGSKA (reference sequence).

This clonotype was counted between two and nine times. This chain joins TRBV6-5 and TRBJ1-1; D ambiguous. CDR3 length: 13 residues. Trimming shortened V by 4 bases and J by 6 bases, and 12 bases separated the two germline ends. Per the germline V gene, CDR1 is MNHEY and CDR2 is SVGAGI. In nucleotides, the CDR3 is TGTGCCAGCAGTTGGCGACGCGACTCTGAAGCTTTCTTT. This translates into CASSWRRDSEAFF.

This clonotype came up many times. This sequence joins TRBV12-3 or TRBV12-4 and TRBJ2-1; 7 positions match TRBD2. The CDR3 consists of 15 residues. Trimming cost V 5 bases and J 8 bases; bases outside gene matches: 12. This CDR3 is CASSPPERRGDEQFF. Written as DNA, the CDR3 is TGTGCCAGCAGTCCCCCTGAGCGCCGGGGGGATGAGCAGTTCTTC.

The chain combines TRBV11-2 with TRBJ2-7, with 7 bases fitting TRBD1. Per germline, CDR1 SGHAT and CDR2 FQNNGV. This CDR3 spans 15 amino acids. V was pared by 5 bases and J by 6 bases, with 13 bases of the junction left unmatched. The CDR3 is CASSTLTGPPSEQYF. In DNA, the CDR3 is TGTGCCAGCAGCACCTTGACAGGGCCCCCCTCCGAGCAGTACTTC.

The CDR3 DNA follows: TGTGCCAGCAGTCCGCTTGGGACAGGGGACACCGGGGAGCTGTTTTTT. Its translation is CASSPLGTGDTGELFF. The rearrangement joins TRBV28 to TRBJ2-2, with TRBD1 matching 10 bases. The CDR3 is 16 residues long. Germline values: CDR1 MDHEN, CDR2 SYDVKM. V was clipped by 5 bases and J by 3 bases; unmatched bases: 6.

The chain recombines TRBV29-1 with TRBJ2-7; D possibly corresponds to TRBD1 (6 bases). Trimming stripped 6 bases from V and 2 bases from J, with 17 bases between. Looked up from germline, CDR1 is SQVTM and CDR2 is ANQGSEA. The CDR3 has 14 amino acids. CDR3 region: CSVSSGTRTYEQYF. The CDR3, as DNA: TGCAGCGTGTCTTCTGGGACACGGACCTACGAGCAGTACTTC.

This clonotype turned up a few times. The gene calls are TRBV29-1 and TRBJ2-3, with 8 bases lining up with TRBD1. CDR3 length equals 14 residues. The trim removed 5 bases at V and 1 base at J, leaving 5 bases unmatched. Germline V gene lookup returns CDR1 SQVTM and CDR2 ANQGSEA. The CDR3 DNA reads as TGCAGCGTTCCTTTACAGGGGGGCACAGATACGCAGTATTTT. This translates into CSVPLQGGTDTQYF.

This clonotype was picked up many times. This sequence joins TRBV6-1 and TRBJ1-5; 7 nucleotides align to TRBD1. CDR1 MNHNS and CDR2 SASEGT come from the germline V gene. J lost 0 bases, V lost 8 bases, and 4 bases had no gene match. This CDR3 has 14 residues. CDR3 amino acids: CASEGGSSNQPQHF. The CDR3 DNA sequence: TGTGCCAGCGAAGGGGGCTCTAGCAATCAGCCCCAGCATTTT.

The chain recombines TRBV4-1 with TRBJ1-2, with D possibly TRBD1 on 6 matching bases. V shed 0 bases and J shed 3 bases, with 14 bases lying between them. The CDR3 spans 16 residues. Germline CDR1 is MGHRA and CDR2 is YSYEKL. As DNA, the CDR3 is TGCGCCAGCAGCCAAGAGAGAAACAGGGATTACTATGGCTACACCTTC. Translating gives CASSQERNRDYYGYTF.

This clonotype was counted many times. V gene TRBV6-4 combines with J gene TRBJ2-1; D is unclear. Germline loops: CDR1 MRHNA, CDR2 SNTAGT. V lost 3 bases, J lost 1 base, and 4 bases lay in between. CDR3 length: 13 amino acids. The DNA for the CDR3 is TGTGCCAGCAGTGAAGGGTCCTACAATGAGCAGTTCTTC. This translates into CASSEGSYNEQFF.